This T cell receptor (beta chain) was sequenced for a study of shared clonotypes between healthy human individuals. Study in general: CD4 naive cells filled three plates per donor, CD4 memory three, CD8 naive two and CD8 memory one.

From CD4+ cells came CD45RA+ naive and CD45RA-negative memory subsets. The CDR3 is made up of 14 amino acids. With V trimmed by 2 bases and J by 6 bases, 7 bases remained unmatched. Per germline, CDR1 SGHNT and CDR2 YYREEE (reference sequence). Sequencing was performed with immunoSEQ multiplex PCR; in TCRdb, only in-frame clones are kept and a portion is missing. The table has roughly 2 million clones, approximately 94% seen once; the top ten hold approximately 0.13%. The J gene is TRBJ2-7, the V gene TRBV5-4; TRBD2 matches 8 bases. The specimen was naive CD4+ T cells sorted from blood. Subset defined: CD45RA+ positively selected. The receptor was derived from a man aged 18 to 35 in good health. CDR3 nucleotides: TGTGCCAGCAGCTTAGCGGGAGTTATTTCCGAGCAGTACTTC. This gives the protein CASSLAGVISEQYF. Supplemented by reference TRBV5-4 and TRBJ2-7, the full variable domain reads ETGVTQSPTHLIKTRGQQVTLRCSSQSGHNTVSWYQQALGQGPQFIFQYYREEENGRGNFPPRFSGLQFPNYSSELNVNALELDDSALYLCASSLAGVISEQYFGPGTRLTVT.